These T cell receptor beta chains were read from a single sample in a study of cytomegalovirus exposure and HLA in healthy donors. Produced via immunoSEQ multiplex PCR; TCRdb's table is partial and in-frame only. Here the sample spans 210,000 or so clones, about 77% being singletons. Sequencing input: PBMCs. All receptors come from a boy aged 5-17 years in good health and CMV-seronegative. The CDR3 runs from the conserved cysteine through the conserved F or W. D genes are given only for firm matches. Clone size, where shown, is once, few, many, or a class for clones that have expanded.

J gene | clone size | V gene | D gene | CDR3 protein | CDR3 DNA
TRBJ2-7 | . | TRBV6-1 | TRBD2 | CASSTSGRAGEQYF | TGTGCCAGCAGTACTAGCGGGAGGGCCGGCGAGCAGTACTTC
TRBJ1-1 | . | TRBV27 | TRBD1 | CASRRQGSNTEAFF | TGTGCCAGCAGGAGACAGGGGTCGAACACTGAAGCTTTCTTT
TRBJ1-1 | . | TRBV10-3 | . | CAISETQGGNPEAFF | TGTGCCATCAGTGAGACACAGGGAGGGAATCCTGAAGCTTTCTTT
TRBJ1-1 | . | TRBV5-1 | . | CASSLLEGTRAFF | TGCGCCAGCAGCTTATTGGAGGGGACGAGAGCTTTCTTT
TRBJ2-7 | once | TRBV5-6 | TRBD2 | CASSLVAGGPRNEQYF | TGTGCCAGCAGCTTGGTGGCGGGGGGGCCTAGGAACGAGCAGTACTTC
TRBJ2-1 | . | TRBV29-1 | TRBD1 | CSVAQGARADEQFF | TGCAGCGTTGCACAGGGGGCGCGCGCGGATGAGCAGTTCTTC
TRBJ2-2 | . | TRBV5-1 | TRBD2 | CASSLEWRERVRGGELFF | TGCGCCAGCAGCTTGGAGTGGCGGGAGAGAGTACGCGGCGGGGAGCTGTTTTTT
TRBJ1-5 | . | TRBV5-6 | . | CASSLGPGEQPQHF | TGTGCCAGCAGCTTAGGTCCAGGGGAGCAGCCCCAGCATTTT
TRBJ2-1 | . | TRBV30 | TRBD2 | CAWSFGRENEQFF | TGTGCCTGGAGCTTCGGGAGGGAAAATGAGCAGTTCTTC
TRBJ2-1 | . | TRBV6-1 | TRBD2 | CASSEVRGGIGEQFF | TGTGCCAGCAGTGAAGTCCGGGGGGGCATTGGTGAGCAGTTCTTC
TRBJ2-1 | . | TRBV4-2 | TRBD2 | CASSVLAGGFSYNEQFF | TGTGCCAGCAGCGTCCTAGCGGGAGGCTTCTCCTACAATGAGCAGTTCTTC
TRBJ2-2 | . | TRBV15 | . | CATSRDRRSGFTGELFF | TGTGCCACCAGCAGAGATCGCAGGTCGGGATTTACCGGGGAGCTGTTTTTT
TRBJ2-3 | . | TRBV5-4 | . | CASSLMTSKGTDTQYF | TGTGCCAGCAGCTTAATGACTAGTAAAGGCACAGATACGCAGTATTTT
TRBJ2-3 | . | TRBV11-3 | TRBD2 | CASSPIAGAYTDTQYF | TGTGCCAGCAGCCCCATAGCGGGGGCCTACACAGATACGCAGTATTTT
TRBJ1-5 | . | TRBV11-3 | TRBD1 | CASSWGQGARKSNQPQHF | TGTGCCAGCAGCTGGGGACAGGGGGCGCGAAAAAGCAATCAGCCCCAGCATTTT
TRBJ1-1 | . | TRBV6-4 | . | CASSDEGSANTEAFF | TGTGCCAGCAGTGACGAGGGCAGCGCGAACACTGAAGCTTTCTTT
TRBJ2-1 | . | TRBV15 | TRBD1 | CATSRARDRNVNEQFF | TGTGCCACCAGCAGAGCCCGGGACAGGAATGTTAATGAGCAGTTCTTC
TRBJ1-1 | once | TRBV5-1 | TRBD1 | CASSLAVQGEGEAFF | TGCGCCAGCAGCTTGGCCGTCCAGGGGGAAGGTGAAGCTTTCTTT
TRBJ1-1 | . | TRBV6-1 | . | CASRANRVNTEAFF | TGTGCCAGCAGGGCAAACAGGGTGAACACTGAAGCTTTCTTT